Shown below are 23 T cell receptor beta chains from a single sample sequenced in a study of PD-L1 blockade in urothelial cancer. Here immunoSEQ multiplex PCR was the method, and the copy in TCRdb shows in-frame clones only, minus some. Of roughly 46,000 clones listed, approximately 85% are singletons. Time point specified: peripheral blood 6 weeks after treatment start. Sequences were derived from PBMCs, sampled around atezolizumab (anti-PD-L1) treatment. The receptor source for this set is a man aged 45-65 years with urothelial cancer.

The chain combines TRBV12-5 with TRBJ2-7; 9 bases line up with TRBD1. With V trimmed by 0 bases and J by 4 bases, 13 bases remained unmatched. The CDR3 is made up of 18 amino acids. CDR1 is LGHNT and CDR2 is FRNRAP in the germline V gene. CDR3 bases: TGTGCTAGTGGTTTGGTAGTCGGGCGGGGACAGGGTTTTTACGAGCAGTACTTC. Translating it yields CASGLVVGRGQGFYEQYF.

The chain combines TRBV5-5 with TRBJ1-1, with D perhaps matching TRBD1 (5 bases). This CDR3 has 14 residues. V lost 7 bases and J 4 bases, leaving 17 bases between the germline ends. The germline gives CDR1 SGHKS, CDR2 YYEKEE (reference sequence). CDR3 protein: CASFPPGLITEAFF. DNA of the CDR3: TGTGCCAGCTTTCCCCCAGGGTTGATCACTGAAGCTTTCTTT.

This chain uses TRBV7-6 with TRBJ2-7; 7 nucleotides align to TRBD1. Looked up from germline, CDR1 is SGHVS and CDR2 is FNYEAQ. The CDR3 consists of 16 residues. The junction had 5 bases not matched to a gene; V was cut back by 0 bases and J by 0 bases. The DNA of the CDR3 is TGTGCCAGCAGCTTAGCTGGAAGGGACAGCTCCTACGAGCAGTACTTC. This encodes CASSLAGRDSSYEQYF. Supplemented by reference TRBV7-6 and TRBJ2-7, the full variable domain reads GAGVSQSPRYKVTKRGQDVALRCDPISGHVSLYWYRQALGQGPEFLTYFNYEAQQDKSGLPNDRFSAERPEGSISTLTIQRTEQRDSAMYRCASSLAGRDSSYEQYFGPGTRLTVT.

This clone was seen only once. The V and J genes are TRBV25-1 and TRBJ2-1, with 14 bases that match TRBD2. V was pared by 3 bases and J by 4 bases, with 2 bases of the junction left unmatched. CDR3 length equals 16 residues. The germline CDR1 and CDR2 sequences are MGHDK and SYGVNS. The CDR3 sequence: CASSEWTSGGYNEQFF. The CDR3 nucleotides are TGTGCCAGCAGTGAGTGGACTAGCGGGGGGTACAATGAGCAGTTCTTC.

The sample holds a few counts of this clone. V usage is TRBV10-3 and J usage is TRBJ1-2; D gene uncertain. CDR1 is ENHRY and CDR2 is SYGVKD in the germline V gene. The CDR3 runs 11 residues. V lost 4 bases and J lost 8, with 8 bases in between. The CDR3 reads CAISVGGGYTF. The DNA for the CDR3 is TGTGCCATCAGTGTGGGAGGCGGCTACACCTTC.

The genes are TRBV6-5 and TRBJ2-3; 9 nucleotides match TRBD2. CDR3 size: 14 residues. V gave up 2 bases and J gave up 5 bases; unmatched junction bases: 2. Germline values: CDR1 MNHEY, CDR2 SVGAGI. For the CDR3, the DNA is TGTGCCAGCAGTTACGCGGGGGGGCGAGATACGCAGTATTTT. This sequence encodes CASSYAGGRDTQYF.

The J gene is TRBJ1-5, the V gene TRBV5-6; the D gene is possibly TRBD1 (5 bases). Germline loops: CDR1 SGHDT, CDR2 YYEEEE. The CDR3 contains 15 residues. The ends were cut back, 1 base at V and 3 bases at J, with 11 bases in the middle. This CDR3 reads CASSLRGGVNQPQHF. The CDR3 DNA sequence: TGTGCCAGCAGCTTGCGGGGGGGGGTCAATCAGCCCCAGCATTTT.

V is TRBV19 and J is TRBJ2-6; D not certain. The CDR3 contains 16 residues. From germline, CDR1 is LNHDA and CDR2 SQIVND (reference sequence). Trimming removed 3 bases from V and 2 bases from J, with 11 bases in between. CDR3 sequence: CASSINGWAGANVLTF. DNA for the CDR3: TGTGCCAGTAGTATCAACGGGTGGGCTGGGGCCAACGTCCTGACTTTC.

This chain joins TRBV2 and TRBJ1-6; D might be TRBD1 (6 bases). With 6 bases removed from V and 4 bases from J, the gap between germline ends came to 13 bases. The CDR3 spans 15 residues. In germline, CDR1 is SNHLY, CDR2 FYNNEI. CDR3 sequence reads: CASSAGQLYNSPLHF. CDR3 coding DNA: TGTGCCAGCAGCGCCGGACAGTTATATAATTCACCCCTCCACTTT. Full variable domain (missing parts from reference TRBV2 and TRBJ1-6): EPEVTQTPSHQVTQMGQEVILRCVPISNHLYFYWYRQILGQKVEFLVSFYNNEISEKSEIFDDQFSVERPDGSNFTLKIRSTKLEDSAMYFCASSAGQLYNSPLHFGNGTRLTVT.

The J gene is TRBJ1-1, the V gene TRBV15; 9 bases match TRBD1. The length of the CDR3 is 18 residues. The V segment lost 7 bases and the J segment 6 bases; nucleotides outside the gene matches: 21. Germline V gene lookup returns CDR1 LNHNV and CDR2 YYDKDF (reference sequence). The CDR3 reads CATKGTGRPESVSPEAFF. In DNA, the CDR3 is TGTGCCACCAAAGGGACAGGGAGACCAGAGAGTGTGTCCCCTGAAGCTTTCTTT.

The CDR3 region has the DNA TGCGCCAGCAGCTTGGCCGCGGATAGCGGGAGGAACAATGAGCAGTTCTTC. Protein product: CASSLAADSGRNNEQFF. The chain is built from TRBV5-1 and TRBJ2-1; 10 positions match TRBD2. The ends lost 0 bases at V and 5 bases at J; junction bases unmatched: 8. The CDR3 extends over 17 amino acids. Germline CDR1 SGHRS, CDR2 YFSETQ.

The genes are TRBV7-3 and TRBJ2-3; 7 bases fit TRBD1. Germline lookup yields CDR1 SGHTA and CDR2 FQGTGA. CDR3 length: 15 residues. The J segment lost 4 bases and the V segment lost 5 bases, leaving 9 bases of the junction unmatched. CDR3 sequence reads: CASSLTGVGADTQYF. Here the CDR3 DNA reads TGTGCCAGCAGCCTCACAGGGGTGGGCGCAGATACGCAGTATTTT.

The chain links TRBV11-2 to TRBJ2-3; 7 bases agree with TRBD2. V lost 0 bases and J lost 2; bases outside the gene matches: 11. The germline CDR1 and CDR2 sequences are SGHAT and FQNNGV. The CDR3 runs 18 residues. CDR3 coding DNA: TGTGCCAGCAGCTTAGATATATGGCAGCGGGGACTCACAGATACGCAGTATTTT. Protein: CASSLDIWQRGLTDTQYF.

A single count supports this clone. Other DNA sequences in the sample encode the same CDR3. The chain links TRBV28 to TRBJ2-7, with 10 bases that match TRBD1. Germline CDR1 reads MDHEN; CDR2 reads SYDVKM. Trimming took 9 bases from V and 4 from J; bases not matched to a gene: 30. The CDR3 sequence is 21 residues long. The CDR3 loop is CASSQGTGDASGLSFLYEQYF. The CDR3 nucleotides are TGTGCCAGTAGCCAGGGGACAGGGGATGCTAGCGGACTATCTTTCCTTTACGAGCAGTACTTC. Full variable domain (rest looked up from reference TRBV28 and TRBJ2-7): DVKVTQSSRYLVKRTGEKVFLECVQDMDHENMFWYRQDPGLGLRLIYFSYDVKMKEKGDIPEGYSVSREKKERFSLILESASTNQTSMYLCASSQGTGDASGLSFLYEQYFGPGTRLTVT.

J is TRBJ1-1 and V is TRBV19; D possibly corresponds to TRBD1 (5 bases). V lost 1 base, J lost 1 base, and 7 bases lay in between. This CDR3 region has 14 residues. The V gene's germline CDR1 is LNHDA and CDR2 SQIVND (reference sequence). Written as DNA, the CDR3 is TGTGCCAGTAGTATAGTAGGGGAGAACACTGAAGCTTTCTTT. Amino acid sequence: CASSIVGENTEAFF.

This sequence joins TRBV6-5 and TRBJ1-4; unclear D gene. V was clipped by 6 bases and J by 3 bases, with 11 bases between them. Germline V gene sequence: CDR1 MNHEY, CDR2 SVGAGI. The CDR3 is 14 residues long. CDR3 coding DNA: TGTGCCAGCAGCTCCGAGAGGGCTAATGAAAAACTGTTTTTT. The encoded protein is CASSSERANEKLFF.

This clone was observed a handful of times. The chain joins TRBV7-2 to TRBJ1-5, with 9 bases that match TRBD1. This CDR3 has 17 amino acids. Germline-derived CDR1 and CDR2 are SGHTA and FQGNSA. With V trimmed by 6 bases and J by 3 bases, 12 bases remained unmatched. The CDR3 loop reads CASSPPGQGRFNQPQHF. As DNA, the CDR3 is TGTGCCAGCAGTCCCCCCGGACAGGGGAGATTCAATCAGCCCCAGCATTTT.

This clone was detected a few times. The chain carries TRBV11-2 and TRBJ1-5, with 8 bases lining up with TRBD1. Trimming removed 1 base from V and 0 bases from J; junction bases left unmatched: 8. The germline V gene has CDR1 SGHAT and CDR2 FQNNGV. The CDR3 covers 18 residues. CDR3 region: CASSLGTTGGFSNQPQHF. The CDR3 DNA is TGTGCCAGCAGCTTAGGCACCACAGGGGGTTTTAGCAATCAGCCCCAGCATTTT.

V usage is TRBV13 and J usage is TRBJ2-5; 14 bases are a match to TRBD2. V was clipped by 5 bases and J by 7 bases; unmatched bases: 21. From germline, CDR1 is PRHDT and CDR2 FYEKMQ (reference sequence). The CDR3 runs to 20 residues. The CDR3 region has the DNA TGTGCCAGCAGCATCCAATCCCGGACTAGCGGGAGGACCACCCCCGTGACCCAGTACTTC. Encoded protein: CASSIQSRTSGRTTPVTQYF.

V gene TRBV5-1 combines with J gene TRBJ2-5; 8 bases agree with TRBD1. CDR1 is SGHRS, CDR2 YFSETQ, per germline. The CDR3 totals 15 residues. With 4 bases clipped from V and 1 base from J, the junction kept 6 bases outside the gene matches. The CDR3 loop reads CASSEGQVPQETQYF. CDR3 DNA sequence: TGCGCCAGCAGCGAGGGACAGGTCCCCCAAGAGACCCAGTACTTC.

Of note for this clone: Germline and junction disagree at one end, which may indicate a read error. The V gene is TRBV20-1, the J gene TRBJ2-3, with D unclear. The germline gives CDR1 DFQATT, CDR2 SNEGSKA (reference sequence). The CDR3 has 11 residues. The CDR3 DNA reads as TGCAGTGCTAGTAGCAAAGATACGCAGTATTTT. Amino acids: CSASSKDTQYF.

The chain recombines TRBV9 with TRBJ1-1; 9 bases line up with TRBD1. The V gene end was trimmed by 3 bases and the J gene end by 4 bases; junction bases not matched to a gene: 7. The V gene's germline CDR1 is SGDLS and CDR2 YYNGEE. The CDR3 consists of 15 residues. CDR3 bases: TGTGCCAGCAGCGGAACAGGGGGCGCAAGCACTGAAGCTTTCTTT. Protein: CASSGTGGASTEAFF.

This clone was seen a handful of times. This chain uses TRBV5-8 with TRBJ1-5; D is ambiguous. This CDR3 is built from 12 residues. CDR1 is SGHTS and CDR2 is YDEGEE in the germline V gene. Trimming stripped 1 base from V and 7 bases from J, with 6 bases between. The CDR3 DNA follows: TGTGCCAGCAGCTTGATTGGCCAGCCCCAGCATTTT. Its protein is CASSLIGQPQHF.